One sample yielded the 32 T cell receptor beta chains listed below, sequenced in a study of Ad26.COV2.S vaccination and SARS-CoV-2 variants. The protocol was immunoSEQ multiplex PCR, while the TCRdb copy is restricted to in-frame clones and leaves out a portion. The table has 350,000 to 500,000 clones, 90% seen once; the top ten hold about 4.1%. As for treatment: 15 to 20 received Ad26.COV2.S at low or high dose, single or two shots; a few received placebo; per-sample allocation not given. The study sampled participants on day 63 after the first vaccine or placebo injection. The sample consisted of peripheral blood, taken in a trial of Ad26.COV2.S vaccine versus placebo. The receptors originated from a person aged 18 to 59 who received the Ad26.COV2.S COVID-19 vaccine or a placebo.

The chain joins TRBV2 to TRBJ2-1; the D call may be TRBD1 or TRBD2 (5 bases each). The CDR3 spans 15 residues. V lost 4 bases and J lost 2, with 12 bases in between. Germline lookup yields CDR1 SNHLY and CDR2 FYNNEI. This CDR3 is CASSVNQGPYNEQFF. The CDR3 region has the DNA TGTGCCAGCAGTGTTAACCAGGGACCCTACAATGAGCAGTTCTTC.

This rearrangement joins TRBV2 to TRBJ2-5, with TRBD1 matching 7 bases. The CDR3 has 13 residues. The germline CDR1 and CDR2 sequences are SNHLY and FYNNEI. Unmatched junction bases numbered 7, after V lost 7 bases and J lost 5 bases. The CDR3 DNA follows: TGTGCCAGCAACCAGGGGGTCGGGGAGACCCAGTACTTC. This sequence encodes CASNQGVGETQYF.

V and J are TRBV7-2 and TRBJ2-6; D gene ambiguous. The V end lost 3 bases, the J end lost 2 bases, and 8 bases lay between the germline ends. From germline, CDR1 is SGHTA and CDR2 FQGNSA. The CDR3 has 15 residues. The CDR3 sequence is CASSFPSTGANVLTF. The CDR3 nucleotides read TGTGCCAGCAGCTTTCCTTCTACTGGGGCCAACGTCCTGACTTTC.

V gene TRBV3-1 (or the pseudogene TRBV3-2) combines with J gene TRBJ2-7, with 7 nucleotides matching TRBD2. With 5 bases clipped from V and 3 bases from J, the junction kept 10 bases outside the gene matches. Per germline, CDR1 LGHDT and CDR2 YNNKEL (reference sequence). The CDR3 covers 15 residues. CDR3 amino acids: CASSSRAGTCYEQYF. Here the CDR3 DNA reads TGTGCCAGCAGCTCCCGAGCGGGAACTTGCTACGAGCAGTACTTC.

This rearrangement joins TRBV6-1 to TRBJ1-2; tentative D call: TRBD1 (5 bases). The CDR3 sequence is 13 residues long. Germline assignment: CDR1 MNHNS and CDR2 SASEGT. With 1 base removed from V and 8 bases from J, the gap between germline ends came to 11 bases. As DNA, the CDR3 is TGTGCCAGCAGTGAAGGACAGACGAGGGGCTACACCTTC. Its translation is CASSEGQTRGYTF.

The rearrangement joins TRBV19 to TRBJ2-3; TRBD2 agrees at 7 bases. The CDR3 is 14 amino acids. Germline loops: CDR1 LNHDA, CDR2 SQIVND (reference sequence). Trimming at V came to 8 bases and at J to 3 bases, leaving 8 bases not matched to a gene. CDR3 DNA: TGTGCCAGTGCAAGCGGGGCCAGGACAGATACGCAGTATTTT. This codes for CASASGARTDTQYF. The variable domain in full, completed from reference TRBV19 and TRBJ2-3, reads DGGITQSPKYLFRKEGQNVTLSCEQNLNHDAMYWYRQDPGQGLRLIYYSQIVNDFQKGDIAEGYSVSREKKESFPLTVTSAQKNPTAFYLCASASGARTDTQYFGPGTRLTVL.

This chain links TRBV5-6 with TRBJ2-3, with 8 bases identical to TRBD1. The CDR3 is 13 residues long. V lost 5 bases and J lost 4; bases outside the gene matches: 3. Germline V lookup: CDR1 SGHDT, CDR2 YYEEEE. In nucleotides, the CDR3 is TGTGCCAGCAGGGTACAGGGGGCAGATACGCAGTATTTT. Translation gives CASRVQGADTQYF. Looking up the rest from reference TRBV5-6 and TRBJ2-3 gives the full variable domain: DAGVTQSPTHLIKTRGQQVTLRCSPKSGHDTVSWYQQALGQGPQFIFQYYEEEERQRGNFPDRFSGHQFPNYSSELNVNALLLGDSALYLCASRVQGADTQYFGPGTRLTVL.

The genes are TRBV9 and TRBJ1-2; 9 bases match TRBD1. Trimming at V came to 5 bases and at J to 5 bases, leaving 7 bases not matched to a gene. From germline, CDR1 is SGDLS and CDR2 YYNGEE. The length of the CDR3 is 14 residues. The CDR3 coding sequence is TGTGCCAGCAGAGCCACAGGGGGCGCGTATGGCTACACCTTC. It codes for CASRATGGAYGYTF.

This clone was picked up a small number of times. Other DNA sequences in the sample encode the same CDR3. The chain joins TRBV10-3 to TRBJ1-5; 7 bases map to TRBD1. The V gene's germline CDR1 is ENHRY and CDR2 SYGVKD. The length of the CDR3 is 13 residues. The V segment lost 5 bases and the J segment 4 bases; nucleotides outside the gene matches: 2. The CDR3 bases are TGTGCCATCAGTCGGGACAGTAATCAGCCCCAGCATTTT. The encoded protein is CAISRDSNQPQHF.

The rearrangement joins TRBV6-2 or TRBV6-3 to TRBJ2-5; TRBD1 matches 12 bases. The CDR3 totals 16 residues. Germline lookup yields CDR1 MNHEY and CDR2 SVGEGT. Germline trimming cut 5 bases from V and 5 bases from J; bases unmatched to any gene: 9. The CDR3 coding sequence is TGTGCCAGCAGTCCCAACTCCGGGACAGGGGGCGAGACCCAGTACTTC. This translates into CASSPNSGTGGETQYF.

This chain joins TRBV27 and TRBJ2-5; D is perhaps TRBD2 (5 bases). Germline V gives CDR1 MNHEY, CDR2 SMNVEV (reference sequence). CDR3 length: 14 residues. The V end lost 2 bases, the J end lost 3 bases, and 10 bases lay between the germline ends. In nucleotides, the CDR3 is TGTGCCAGCAGTTTAATCGGGAAAGAAGAGACCCAGTACTTC. Translated, it gives CASSLIGKEETQYF.

The J gene is TRBJ2-7, the V gene TRBV12-3 or TRBV12-4; D ambiguous. The germline V and J ends were trimmed by 8 bases and 5 bases, with 13 bases remaining between them. This CDR3 comprises 12 residues. The CDR3 region is CASAHLVHEQYF. The CDR3 coding sequence is TGTGCCAGCGCCCATCTCGTCCACGAGCAGTACTTC.

This clone was counted once. This chain connects TRBV6-6 to TRBJ1-1; D is undetermined. This CDR3 spans 13 amino acids. The germline V gene has CDR1 MNHNY and CDR2 SVGAGI (reference sequence). Trimming left V 0 bases short and J 11 bases short, with 13 bases between. The CDR3 sequence: CASSYSADRGAFF. The CDR3 DNA sequence: TGTGCCAGCAGTTACTCAGCGGACCGCGGGGCTTTCTTT.

The V and J genes are TRBV19 and TRBJ2-7, with D possibly matching TRBD2 (5 bases). This CDR3 spans 14 amino acids. Germline assignment: CDR1 LNHDA and CDR2 SQIVND (reference sequence). Trimming cost V 2 bases and J 1 base, with 9 bases left between them. This CDR3 reads CASSIRLTSYEQYF. The CDR3 DNA follows: TGTGCCAGTAGTATACGACTAACTTCCTACGAGCAGTACTTC.

About this clone: The identical CDR3 is also encoded by other nucleotide sequences in the sample. The J gene is TRBJ2-5, the V gene TRBV9, with D possibly being TRBD1 or TRBD2 (5 bases each). The V end was cut by 0 bases, the J end by 1 base, with 7 bases between. This CDR3 has 14 residues. Germline CDR1 and CDR2: SGDLS and YYNGEE. CDR3 nucleotides: TGTGCCAGCAGCGTAGCTGGGGGCCAAGAGACCCAGTACTTC. Translated: CASSVAGGQETQYF.

Written as DNA, the CDR3 is TGTGCCAGCAGCCCCGGACAGGGAGGTAGCGGGAGACCATCCTACGAGCAGTACTTC. Protein sequence: CASSPGQGGSGRPSYEQYF. V gene TRBV7-4 combines with J gene TRBJ2-7; TRBD2 might be the D (9 bases). The CDR3 has 19 residues. The V end was cut by 5 bases, the J end by 1 base, with 27 bases between. The germline V gene has CDR1 SGHVT and CDR2 SQSDAQ.

This clone was picked up one time. The V and J genes are TRBV10-3 and TRBJ2-5; maybe TRBD2 (6 bases). Germline V gene lookup returns CDR1 ENHRY and CDR2 SYGVKD. There are 14 residues in the CDR3. V was cut by 2 bases and J by 2 bases, with 9 bases left in between. The CDR3 protein is CAISEAAGQETQYF. In DNA form, the CDR3 reads TGTGCCATCAGTGAGGCTGCGGGACAAGAGACCCAGTACTTC.

This clone was seen only once. The V and J genes are TRBV5-1 and TRBJ2-3, with D unclear. With 0 bases removed from V and 5 bases from J, the gap between germline ends came to 13 bases. CDR1 and CDR2 (germline): SGHRS, YFSETQ. The CDR3 is 15 amino acids. The CDR3 spells CASSLAGSLRDTQYF. The CDR3 DNA follows: TGCGCCAGCAGCTTGGCCGGTAGCTTGAGAGATACGCAGTATTTT.

The chain employs TRBV5-1 and TRBJ1-2; perhaps TRBD1 as D (5 bases). Germline V gene sequence: CDR1 SGHRS, CDR2 YFSETQ. V gave up 0 bases and J gave up 6 bases, with 12 bases separating them. The CDR3 loop spans 14 amino acids. The CDR3 DNA reads as TGCGCCAGCAGCTTGGGGGACGGACCGGATGGCTACACCTTC. Translated, it gives CASSLGDGPDGYTF.

The rearrangement joins TRBV7-8 to TRBJ2-1; D might be TRBD1 (5 bases). Germline V gives CDR1 SGHVS, CDR2 FQNEAQ. CDR3 length equals 16 residues. V gave up 5 bases and J gave up 4 bases, with 18 bases separating them. The chain's CDR3 is CASSPWGSPGYNEQFF. For the CDR3, the DNA is TGTGCCAGCAGCCCCTGGGGCTCTCCTGGTTACAATGAGCAGTTCTTC.

V and J are TRBV7-9 and TRBJ2-4; D is tentatively TRBD1 or TRBD2 (5 bases each). V was shortened by 3 bases and J by 3 bases, with 12 bases between the two germline ends. The CDR3 loop spans 15 amino acids. From germline, CDR1 is SEHNR and CDR2 FQNEAQ (reference sequence). This CDR3 is CASSFGALGKNIQYF. Here the CDR3 DNA reads TGTGCCAGCAGCTTCGGGGCTTTGGGCAAAAACATTCAGTACTTC.

The V call is TRBV7-9, the J call TRBJ1-4; D remains ambiguous. CDR1 and CDR2 (germline): SEHNR, FQNEAQ (reference sequence). The V end was cut by 2 bases, the J end by 7 bases, with 5 bases between. The CDR3 length is 12 residues. The CDR3 DNA sequence: TGTGCCAGCAGCTTAAACCTTGAAAAACTGTTTTTT. The encoded protein is CASSLNLEKLFF. The full variable domain, in which reference TRBV7-9 and TRBJ1-4 provide the parts outside the CDR3, is DTGVSQNPRHKITKRGQNVTFRCDPISEHNRLYWYRQTLGQGPEFLTYFQNEAQLEKSRLLSDRFSAERPKGSFSTLEIQRTEQGDSAMYLCASSLNLEKLFFGSGTQLSVL.

The chain employs TRBV27 and TRBJ1-2; the D gene is possibly TRBD1 (5 bases). Germline CDR1 is MNHEY and CDR2 is SMNVEV (reference sequence). The CDR3 has 15 residues. V was trimmed by 6 bases and J by 0 bases, leaving 14 bases between them. The CDR3 here is CASRKGTPTNYGYTF. CDR3 DNA sequence: TGTGCCAGCAGAAAGGGGACGCCTACTAACTATGGCTACACCTTC.

The chain links TRBV9 to TRBJ2-7, with 7 positions matching TRBD1. Germline trimming cut 0 bases from V and 5 bases from J; bases unmatched to any gene: 2. The CDR3 contains 13 residues. CDR1 and CDR2 from the germline V gene are SGDLS and YYNGEE. This CDR3 reads CASSVGQGDEQYF. The DNA of the CDR3 is TGTGCCAGCAGCGTAGGACAGGGAGACGAGCAGTACTTC.

The V call is TRBV27, the J call TRBJ1-1; no firm D call. Germline V gene sequence: CDR1 MNHEY, CDR2 SMNVEV (reference sequence). V dropped 6 bases and J dropped 5 bases, with 16 bases sitting between them. The CDR3 has 14 amino acids. CDR3 amino acids: CASSRQRARTEAFF. Written as DNA, the CDR3 is TGTGCCAGCAGCCGGCAAAGGGCCAGAACTGAAGCTTTCTTT.

The chain couples TRBV2 to TRBJ1-3; no clear D gene. The CDR3 extends over 15 amino acids. Trimming removed 3 bases at V and 3 bases at J, with 12 bases between. Germline values: CDR1 SNHLY, CDR2 FYNNEI. The DNA of the CDR3 is TGTGCCAGCAGTGAGTACAGAAATCGTGGAAACACCATATATTTT. Translation: CASSEYRNRGNTIYF.

This rearrangement joins TRBV10-2 to TRBJ2-1; a possible D gene is TRBD2 (5 bases). Germline loops: CDR1 WSHSY, CDR2 SAAADI. This CDR3 contains 15 residues. Trimming left V 5 bases short and J 4 bases short, with 15 bases between. CDR3 in amino acids: CASSQRGPFYNEQFF. The CDR3 nucleotides are TGCGCCAGCAGTCAGCGCGGGCCTTTTTACAATGAGCAGTTCTTC.

CDR3 protein: CASSRLAGPSEQYF. For the CDR3, the DNA is TGTGCCAGCAGTCGACTAGCGGGGCCCTCCGAGCAGTACTTC. The chain uses TRBV6-2 or TRBV6-3 and TRBJ2-7; TRBD2 matches at 11 bases. The CDR3 covers 14 residues. The V segment lost 5 bases and the J segment 6 bases; nucleotides outside the gene matches: 6. The germline CDR1 and CDR2 sequences are MNHEY and SVGEGT.

The V and J genes are TRBV7-2 and TRBJ2-1; possibly TRBD2 for D (6 bases). V lost 5 bases to trimming and J lost 0 bases, with 14 bases between them. CDR1 and CDR2 (germline): SGHTA, FQGNSA. This CDR3 has 16 amino acids. CDR3 nucleotide sequence: TGTGCCAGCAGCCCGCTGGAGGGCCCCTCCTACAATGAGCAGTTCTTC. Translation gives CASSPLEGPSYNEQFF.

V gene TRBV5-1 combines with J gene TRBJ2-5; D may be TRBD1 or TRBD2 (5 bases each). The germline V and J ends were trimmed by 0 bases and 4 bases, with 13 bases remaining between them. The CDR3 has 15 amino acids. Germline V gene lookup returns CDR1 SGHRS and CDR2 YFSETQ. The CDR3 bases are TGCGCCAGCAGCTTGGGCACAGGAGGAGGAGAGACCCAGTACTTC. Protein: CASSLGTGGGETQYF.

This clone was seen only a few times. The rearrangement links TRBV18 to TRBJ1-5, with 7 positions matching TRBD1. Looked up from germline, CDR1 is KGHSH and CDR2 is LQKENI. V lost 2 bases to trimming and J lost 4 bases; unmatched junction nucleotides: 8. This CDR3 spans 16 amino acids. Here the CDR3 DNA reads TGTGCCAGCTCACCAAGCAGACAGGGAGGTAATCAGCCCCAGCATTTT. This sequence encodes CASSPSRQGGNQPQHF.

The chain carries TRBV9 and TRBJ2-2; D is perhaps TRBD2 (5 bases). Germline assignment: CDR1 SGDLS and CDR2 YYNGEE. The CDR3 consists of 15 residues. The ends were cut back, 5 bases at V and 1 base at J, with 12 bases in the middle. Written as DNA, the CDR3 is TGTGCCAGCAGTCCCGTTGCGGGGAACACCGGGGAGCTGTTTTTT. Its protein product is CASSPVAGNTGELFF.